These 18 T cell receptor beta chains came from one sample sequenced in a study of blood T cell repertoires in COVID-19. Repertoires were generated with immunoSEQ multiplex PCR, while TCRdb's copy carries only in-frame clones and drops some. The sample carries 150,000 to 200,000 clones, roughly 84% recorded once. Input material: PBMCs or T cells enriched from blood (not recorded which). These receptors originate from a woman in her sixties who had recovered from COVID-19.

V is TRBV20-1 and J is TRBJ2-5, with D unresolved. The V end lost 6 bases, the J end lost 4 bases, and 6 bases lay between the germline ends. CDR3 length equals 10 residues. From germline, CDR1 is DFQATT and CDR2 SNEGSKA (reference sequence). This CDR3 reads CSAERETQYF. The DNA for the CDR3 is TGCAGTGCCGAGCGAGAGACCCAGTACTTC.

In this sample, this clone turned up a few times. J is TRBJ2-7 and V is TRBV30; 7 nucleotides align to TRBD1. V lost 0 bases to trimming and J lost 3 bases; unmatched junction nucleotides: 2. In germline, CDR1 is GTSNPN, CDR2 SVGIG (reference sequence). This CDR3 region has 13 residues. This CDR3 reads CAWSVRDSYEQYF. The DNA of the CDR3 is TGTGCCTGGAGTGTACGGGACAGCTACGAGCAGTACTTC.

This rearrangement joins TRBV29-1 to TRBJ2-4, with 7 bases that match TRBD1. The CDR3 is 17 amino acids. Germline V gene sequence: CDR1 SQVTM, CDR2 ANQGSEA. V shed 4 bases and J 0 bases; nucleotides not matched to a gene: 12. The CDR3 protein is CSVVSRRTGLAKNIQYF. CDR3 nucleotides: TGCAGCGTTGTGTCCCGGAGGACAGGCCTAGCCAAAAACATTCAGTACTTC.

The J gene is TRBJ1-4, the V gene TRBV7-8, with 8 bases fitting TRBD1. CDR1 and CDR2 (germline): SGHVS, FQNEAQ. CDR3 length equals 17 residues. V dropped 5 bases and J dropped 5; count of bases not matched to a gene: 13. The DNA for the CDR3 is TGTGCCAGCAGCCCATATCCCCCGGGACAGGAGAATGAAAAACTGTTTTTT. Encoded protein: CASSPYPPGQENEKLFF.

V and J are TRBV5-1 and TRBJ1-3; TRBD1 matches 9 bases. Germline values: CDR1 SGHRS, CDR2 YFSETQ. V shed 0 bases and J 0 bases; nucleotides not matched to a gene: 4. The CDR3 is 17 residues long. CDR3 nucleotide sequence: TGCGCCAGCAGCTTGGGACAGGGGGGCTCCTCTGGAAACACCATATATTTT. It specifies CASSLGQGGSSGNTIYF.

This clone occurred a few times. The gene calls are TRBV5-5 and TRBJ1-2; a possible D gene is TRBD1 (6 bases). The CDR3 contains 14 residues. Germline CDR1 SGHKS, CDR2 YYEKEE (reference sequence). V lost 0 bases, J lost 4 bases, and 10 bases lay in between. In DNA form, the CDR3 reads TGTGCCAGCAGCTTGGAGGGACAATCCTATGGCTACACCTTC. Encoded protein: CASSLEGQSYGYTF.

This sequence joins TRBV28 and TRBJ2-7, with D maybe TRBD2 (6 bases). The germline V and J ends were trimmed by 1 base and 5 bases, with 21 bases remaining between them. Germline CDR1 and CDR2: MDHEN and SYDVKM. This CDR3 is 17 amino acids long. The CDR3 DNA reads as TGTGCCAGCAGTTTATCCCCCATCGGGGGTTGGAGGGACGAGCAGTACTTC. Amino acids: CASSLSPIGGWRDEQYF.

V gene TRBV7-8 combines with J gene TRBJ1-2, with 10 bases fitting TRBD1. V shed 7 bases and J 2 bases; nucleotides not matched to a gene: 7. The CDR3 has 15 residues. Germline loops: CDR1 SGHVS, CDR2 FQNEAQ. CDR3 region: CASTNPGQGNYGYTF. CDR3 sequence (DNA): TGTGCCAGCACCAACCCGGGACAGGGGAACTATGGCTACACCTTC.

The chain uses TRBV6-5 and TRBJ1-2, with 8 bases lining up with TRBD1. V was pared by 4 bases and J by 4 bases, with 8 bases of the junction left unmatched. The V gene's germline CDR1 is MNHEY and CDR2 SVGAGI. The CDR3 has 15 amino acids. CDR3 in amino acids: CASSLLDRDGYGYTF. CDR3 DNA sequence: TGTGCCAGCAGTTTATTGGACAGGGATGGCTATGGCTACACCTTC.

The J gene is TRBJ1-5, the V gene TRBV10-3; 9 bases are a match to TRBD1. The CDR3 loop spans 13 amino acids. CDR1 ENHRY and CDR2 SYGVKD come from the germline V gene. Unmatched junction bases numbered 4, after V lost 11 bases and J lost 2 bases. CDR3 amino acids: CASQGAGNQPQHF. DNA for the CDR3: TGTGCCTCACAGGGGGCGGGCAATCAGCCCCAGCATTTT.

V is TRBV7-2 and J is TRBJ2-3, with 13 bases aligning to TRBD2. The CDR3 spans 16 residues. Germline loops: CDR1 SGHTA, CDR2 FQGNSA. Germline trimming cut 5 bases from V and 3 bases from J; bases unmatched to any gene: 5. The CDR3 region has the DNA TGTGCCAGCAGCCCCCGGACTAGCGGGGGAACAGATACGCAGTATTTT. This gives the protein CASSPRTSGGTDTQYF.

The V and J genes are TRBV7-9 and TRBJ1-4; no firm D call. CDR1 and CDR2 from the germline V gene are SEHNR and FQNEAQ (reference sequence). The CDR3 is 15 residues long. The ends were cut back, 3 bases at V and 1 base at J, with 9 bases in the middle. As DNA, the CDR3 is TGTGCCAGCAGCTTCGTGCGGCAAACTAATGAAAAACTGTTTTTT. Amino acids: CASSFVRQTNEKLFF.

The chain couples TRBV18 to TRBJ2-3, with TRBD1 as a possible D gene (5 bases). The CDR3 covers 15 residues. Trimming removed 0 bases at V and 1 base at J, with 8 bases between. Germline CDR1 reads KGHSH; CDR2 reads LQKENI. This chain's CDR3 is CASSPPGARTDTQYF. The CDR3 DNA sequence: TGTGCCAGCTCACCACCAGGGGCTCGCACAGATACGCAGTATTTT.

This rearrangement joins TRBV19 to TRBJ1-4; the D gene is possibly TRBD1 (6 bases). From germline, CDR1 is LNHDA and CDR2 SQIVND (reference sequence). The CDR3 length is 15 residues. V lost 2 bases, J lost 3 bases, and 10 bases lay in between. The CDR3: CASSISGAANEKLFF. The CDR3 DNA reads as TGTGCCAGTAGTATATCAGGGGCGGCTAATGAAAAACTGTTTTTT.

The chain couples TRBV25-1 to TRBJ1-4; 8 nucleotides align to TRBD1. This CDR3 spans 12 amino acids. The ends lost 6 bases at V and 15 bases at J; junction bases unmatched: 9. Germline assignment: CDR1 MGHDK and CDR2 SYGVNS. The CDR3 coding sequence is TGTGCCAGCAGCCACGGACAGGGTTCGGTGTTTTTT. It encodes CASSHGQGSVFF.

CDR3 protein: CASSTFTLRTHYNEQFF. The DNA for the CDR3 is TGTGCCAGTAGTACCTTCACTTTGCGAACCCACTACAATGAGCAGTTCTTC. The V gene is TRBV19, the J gene TRBJ2-1; D remains ambiguous. V was clipped by 4 bases and J by 3 bases, with 19 bases between them. Germline V CDR1 and CDR2: LNHDA, SQIVND (reference sequence). The CDR3 runs 17 residues.

This chain joins TRBV29-1 and TRBJ2-5; TRBD1 aligns across 11 bases. This CDR3 has 13 amino acids. Germline CDR1 and CDR2: SQVTM and ANQGSEA. V was clipped by 3 bases and J by 4 bases; unmatched bases: 1. CDR3 sequence: CSVDGTGGETQYF. The CDR3 nucleotides read TGCAGCGTTGACGGGACAGGGGGAGAGACCCAGTACTTC.

The V gene is TRBV7-3, the J gene TRBJ2-1; 11 nucleotides agree with TRBD2. Germline V CDR1 and CDR2: SGHTA, FQGTGA. V dropped 2 bases and J dropped 7; count of bases not matched to a gene: 7. This CDR3 region has 16 residues. CDR3 nucleotide sequence: TGTGCCAGCAGCTTAGGAGGACTAGCGGGTAAGAATGAGCAGTTCTTC. Its translation: CASSLGGLAGKNEQFF.